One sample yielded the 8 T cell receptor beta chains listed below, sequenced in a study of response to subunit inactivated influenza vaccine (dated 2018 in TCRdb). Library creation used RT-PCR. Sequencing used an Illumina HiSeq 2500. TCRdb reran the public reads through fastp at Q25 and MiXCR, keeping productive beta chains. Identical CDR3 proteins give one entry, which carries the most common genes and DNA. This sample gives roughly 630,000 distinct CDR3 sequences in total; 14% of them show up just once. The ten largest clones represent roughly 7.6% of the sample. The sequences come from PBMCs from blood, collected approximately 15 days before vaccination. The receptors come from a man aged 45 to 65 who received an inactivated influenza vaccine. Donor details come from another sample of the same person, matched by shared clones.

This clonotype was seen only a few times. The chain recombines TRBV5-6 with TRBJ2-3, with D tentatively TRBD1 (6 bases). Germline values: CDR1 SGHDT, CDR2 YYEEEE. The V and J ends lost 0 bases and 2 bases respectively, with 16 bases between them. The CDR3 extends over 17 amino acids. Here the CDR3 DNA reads TGTGCCAGCAGCTTGGGCCCGACAGGACTCCTCACAGATACGCAGTATTTT. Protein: CASSLGPTGLLTDTQYF. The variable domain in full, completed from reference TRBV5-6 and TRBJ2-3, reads DAGVTQSPTHLIKTRGQQVTLRCSPKSGHDTVSWYQQALGQGPQFIFQYYEEEERQRGNFPDRFSGHQFPNYSSELNVNALLLGDSALYLCASSLGPTGLLTDTQYFGPGTRLTVL.

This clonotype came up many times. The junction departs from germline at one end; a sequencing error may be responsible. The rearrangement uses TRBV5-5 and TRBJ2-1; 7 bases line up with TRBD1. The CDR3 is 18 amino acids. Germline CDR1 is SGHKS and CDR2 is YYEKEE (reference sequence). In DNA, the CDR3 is TGTGCCAGCAGCATTAGACAGGGCCCCACGTCTACATTCAATGGGCAGTTCTTC. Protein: CASSIRQGPTSTFNGQFF.

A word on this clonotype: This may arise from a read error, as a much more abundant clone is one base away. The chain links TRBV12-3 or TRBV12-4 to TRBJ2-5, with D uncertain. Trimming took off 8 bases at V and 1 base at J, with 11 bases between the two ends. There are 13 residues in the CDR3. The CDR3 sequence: CASGPLIQETQYF. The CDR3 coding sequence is TGTGCCAGCGGTCCATTAATCCAAGAGACCCAGTACTTC.

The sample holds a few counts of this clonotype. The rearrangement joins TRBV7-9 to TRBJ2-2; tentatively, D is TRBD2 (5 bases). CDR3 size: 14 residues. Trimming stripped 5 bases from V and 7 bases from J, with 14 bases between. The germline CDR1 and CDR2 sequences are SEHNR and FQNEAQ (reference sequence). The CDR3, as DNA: TGTGCCAGCAGCCCGAACGCCCGGGGCGGGGAGCTGTTTTTT. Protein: CASSPNARGGELFF. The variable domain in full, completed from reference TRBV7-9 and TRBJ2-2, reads DTGVSQNPRHKITKRGQNVTFRCDPISEHNRLYWYRQTLGQGPEFLTYFQNEAQLEKSRLLSDRFSAERPKGSFSTLEIQRTEQGDSAMYLCASSPNARGGELFFGEGSRLTVL.

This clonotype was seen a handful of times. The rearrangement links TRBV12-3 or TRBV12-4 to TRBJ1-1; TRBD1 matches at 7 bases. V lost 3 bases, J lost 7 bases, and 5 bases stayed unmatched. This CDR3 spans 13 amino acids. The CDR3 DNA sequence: TGTGCCAGCAGTTTCCCCGGGACAGTTGAAGCTTTCTTT. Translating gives CASSFPGTVEAFF.

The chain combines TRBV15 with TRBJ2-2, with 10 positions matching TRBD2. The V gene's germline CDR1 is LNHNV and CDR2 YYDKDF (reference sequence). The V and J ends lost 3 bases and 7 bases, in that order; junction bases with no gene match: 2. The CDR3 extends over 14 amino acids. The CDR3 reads CATSRLAGVGELFF. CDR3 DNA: TGTGCCACCAGCAGGCTAGCGGGAGTCGGGGAGCTGTTTTTT.

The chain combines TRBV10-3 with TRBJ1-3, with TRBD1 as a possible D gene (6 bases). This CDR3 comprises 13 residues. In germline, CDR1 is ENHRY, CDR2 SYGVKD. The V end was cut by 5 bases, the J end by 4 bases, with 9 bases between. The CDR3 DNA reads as TGTGCCATCAGTACAGGGAACGGAAACACCATATATTTT. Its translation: CAISTGNGNTIYF.

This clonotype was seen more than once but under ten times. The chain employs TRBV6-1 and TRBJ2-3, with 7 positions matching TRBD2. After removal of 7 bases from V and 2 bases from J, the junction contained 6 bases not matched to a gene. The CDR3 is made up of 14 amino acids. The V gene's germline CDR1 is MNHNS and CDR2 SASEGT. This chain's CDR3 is CASTAGLTTDTQYF. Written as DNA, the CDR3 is TGTGCCAGCACAGCGGGACTCACCACAGATACGCAGTATTTT.